In this sample, the clone carrying this T cell receptor (beta chain) turned up a few times. Germline V gene data show CDR1 as MNHNS and CDR2 as SASEGT. The CDR3 extends over 13 amino acids. Trimming removed 6 bases from V and 2 bases from J, with 10 bases in between. Thyroid surgery had not been preceded by any treatment in any patient. This sample stems from a study of metastatic and nonmetastatic thyroid tumors. TCRdb reprocessed the PCR reads via MiXCR. The sample lists about 38,000 clones; 25% to 30% were seen once. This chain joins TRBV6-1 and TRBJ1-2; maybe TRBD1 (6 bases). Sample: blood. The clonotype comes from a female donor with papillary thyroid cancer or a benign thyroid nodule (not recorded which). Some clones in this sample may be carry-over from other donors' samples. For the CDR3, the DNA is TGTGCCAGCAGATACAGGGAAAACTATGGCTACACCTTC. It specifies CASRYRENYGYTF.